This is a list of T cell receptor beta chains from one sample in a study of blood T cell repertoires in COVID-19. The data were produced by immunoSEQ multiplex PCR, yet TCRdb's version contains in-frame clones alone and is incomplete. This sample has a few hundred thousand clones, with about 88% found just once. The sample consisted of peripheral blood. These receptors were taken from a woman in her thirties or forties who had recovered from COVID-19. Each CDR3 is given with its conserved first and last residue. A D gene is named only where the DNA matches it firmly. Expanded clones are given a class, and other clones once, few, many or no size at all.

d_call,j_call,v_call,clone_size,cdr3_aa,cdr3_nt
NA,TRBJ1-5,TRBV2,NA,CASRSRAIQPQHF,TGTGCCAGCCGATCCAGGGCGATTCAGCCCCAGCATTTT
TRBD2,TRBJ2-1,TRBV4-3,few,CASSQSGRLNNEQFF,TGCGCCAGCAGCCAATCCGGGAGGCTGAACAATGAGCAGTTCTTC
NA,TRBJ1-6,TRBV5-6,NA,CASRTGRVRNSPLHF,TGTGCCAGCAGAACAGGGAGGGTAAGGAATTCACCCCTCCACTTT
TRBD1,TRBJ1-1,TRBV10-3,few,CAISDRGRNTEAFF,TGTGCCATCAGTGACAGGGGGAGGAACACTGAAGCTTTCTTT
TRBD2,TRBJ2-5,TRBV28,NA,CASSPTSGRQTQYF,TGTGCCAGCAGCCCGACTAGCGGGAGACAGACCCAGTACTTC
NA,TRBJ1-1,TRBV6-5,NA,CASRMTTAGTEAFF,TGTGCCAGCAGGATGACGACGGCGGGTACTGAAGCTTTCTTT
TRBD1,TRBJ1-4,TRBV10-2,NA,CASTTGTGREKLFF,TGCGCCAGCACTACCGGGACAGGCCGAGAAAAACTGTTTTTT
NA,TRBJ2-1,TRBV6-5,few,CASKKLVRLNNEQFF,TGTGCCAGCAAGAAACTAGTACGGTTGAACAATGAGCAGTTCTTC
NA,TRBJ2-1,TRBV25-1,NA,CASSEYVGVTYNEQFF,TGTGCCAGCAGTGAATATGTCGGGGTGACGTACAATGAGCAGTTCTTC
TRBD1,TRBJ1-5,TRBV19,NA,CASSIEGQGEQPQHF,TGTGCCAGTAGTATAGAAGGCCAGGGGGAACAGCCCCAGCATTTT
NA,TRBJ1-1,TRBV12-3/TRBV12-4,NA,CASRRQSNTEAFF,TGTGCCAGCAGACGACAATCCAACACTGAAGCTTTCTTT
NA,TRBJ2-1,TRBV19,NA,CASSRSGAYNEQFF,TGTGCCAGTAGTAGATCCGGGGCCTACAATGAGCAGTTCTTC
NA,TRBJ2-7,TRBV30,NA,CAAAGAREQYF,TGTGCCGCGGCAGGGGCGCGCGAGCAGTACTTC
TRBD2,TRBJ2-2,TRBV5-1,once,CASSLRLAGVTGELFF,TGCGCCAGCAGCTTGCGACTAGCGGGGGTAACCGGGGAGCTGTTTTTT
NA,TRBJ2-7,TRBV3-1/TRBV3-2,NA,CASSQVVTGLTFYEQYF,TGTGCCAGCAGCCAAGTGGTGACAGGACTGACCTTCTACGAGCAGTACTTC
TRBD1,TRBJ1-1,TRBV13,few,CASSSNLRGADTEAFF,TGTGCCAGCAGCTCAAACCTCAGGGGGGCGGACACTGAAGCTTTCTTT
TRBD1,TRBJ2-5,TRBV6-5,NA,CASGSLDRGKTQYF,TGTGCCAGCGGATCACTCGACAGGGGGAAGACCCAGTACTTC
NA,TRBJ2-3,TRBV6-5,NA,CASSTLRDTQYF,TGTGCCAGCAGTACCCTCCGGGATACGCAGTATTTT
NA,TRBJ2-2,TRBV19,NA,CASSIWAGAVDTGELFF,TGTGCCAGTAGTATTTGGGCAGGGGCGGTAGACACCGGGGAGCTGTTTTTT
TRBD2,TRBJ2-1,TRBV18,NA,CASSQLAGDEQFF,TGTGCCAGCTCCCAATTAGCGGGTGATGAGCAGTTCTTC
TRBD1,TRBJ2-7,TRBV29-1,once,CSVWTGGPYEQYF,TGCAGCGTGTGGACAGGGGGTCCCTACGAGCAGTACTTC
NA,TRBJ2-7,TRBV18,NA,CASSSVTPSYEQYF,TGTGCCAGCTCCTCGGTGACTCCATCCTACGAGCAGTACTTC
TRBD2,TRBJ2-5,TRBV10-1,NA,CASSDSSGGDLFETQYF,TGCGCCAGCAGTGATTCCAGCGGGGGAGACCTCTTCGAGACCCAGTACTTC
NA,TRBJ1-4,TRBV10-3,NA,CAIGGGSTNEKLFF,TGTGCCATCGGGGGCGGGTCAACTAATGAAAAACTGTTTTTT
NA,TRBJ1-3,TRBV14,once,CASSQRSGNTIYF,TGTGCCAGCAGCCAACGCTCTGGAAACACCATATATTTT
NA,TRBJ1-1,TRBV6-5,few,CASSYSEGLNTEAFF,TGTGCCAGCAGTTACTCGGAGGGATTGAACACTGAAGCTTTCTTT
TRBD2,TRBJ2-1,TRBV9,once,CASSVGGSGRDNEQFF,TGTGCCAGCAGCGTAGGTGGGAGCGGGAGGGACAATGAGCAGTTCTTC